The rows below give T cell receptor beta chains drawn from one sample of a study of blood T cell repertoires in COVID-19. Profiled with immunoSEQ multiplex PCR; TCRdb holds only in-frame clones, not every one. This sample carries 85,000 to 100,000 clones, approximately 79% of them seen once, and the ten largest clones take about a sixth. The specimen sequenced was peripheral blood. Receptor source: a woman of 80 years or more with active or convalescent COVID-19. The CDR3 runs from the conserved cysteine through the conserved F or W. A D gene is named only where the DNA matches it firmly. Expanded clones are given a class, and other clones once, few, many or no size at all.

size: NA
V: TRBV6-6
D: TRBD1
J: TRBJ1-1
DNA: TGTGCCAGCAGATCCACAGGGGCCGCCACTGAAGCTTTCTTT
CDR3: CASRSTGAATEAFF

size: NA
V: TRBV15
D: NA
J: TRBJ2-1
DNA: TGTGCCACCAGCAGAGACCATAACTTCGAGCAGTTCTTC
CDR3: CATSRDHNFEQFF

size: NA
V: TRBV2
D: TRBD1
J: TRBJ1-2
DNA: TGTGCCAGTAAACAGGGGGCCGGGGGGTATGGCTACACCTTC
CDR3: CASKQGAGGYGYTF

size: NA
V: TRBV4-3
D: TRBD2
J: TRBJ2-1
DNA: TGCGCCAGCAGCCAAGAGGGCCGCGGGAGGGCCAGGGATGAGCAGTTCTTC
CDR3: CASSQEGRGRARDEQFF

size: NA
V: TRBV5-1
D: NA
J: TRBJ2-5
DNA: TGTGCCAGCAGCTTGCAGGGCGGGGACTGGCCAGAGACCCAGTACTTC
CDR3: CASSLQGGDWPETQYF

size: few
V: TRBV6-2/TRBV6-3
D: NA
J: TRBJ2-3
DNA: TGTGCCAGCAGTTACGGTGGGGGCGCAGATACGCAGTATTTT
CDR3: CASSYGGGADTQYF

size: NA
V: TRBV27
D: NA
J: TRBJ2-7
DNA: TGTGCCAGCAGCAAGCCGGGACTTCCATACGAGCAGTACTTC
CDR3: CASSKPGLPYEQYF

size: NA
V: TRBV7-2
D: TRBD2
J: TRBJ2-7
DNA: TGTGCCAGCAGTCCTCGCGGGGGTACTGTCTACGAGCAGTACTTC
CDR3: CASSPRGGTVYEQYF

size: NA
V: TRBV28
D: TRBD2
J: TRBJ2-1
DNA: TGTGCCAGCAGTTATAGACTAGCGGGAGGCTATGAGCAGTTCTTC
CDR3: CASSYRLAGGYEQFF

size: NA
V: TRBV5-6
D: TRBD2
J: TRBJ2-5
DNA: TGTGCCAGCAGCCCTGGACTAGCGGGAGGAAAAGAGACCCAGTACTTC
CDR3: CASSPGLAGGKETQYF

size: NA
V: TRBV6-5
D: NA
J: TRBJ2-7
DNA: TGTGCCAGCAGACGCACCGGGTTCCACGAGCAGTACTTC
CDR3: CASRRTGFHEQYF

size: NA
V: TRBV2
D: TRBD2
J: TRBJ2-5
DNA: TGTGCCAGCTCGCTTCTAGCGGGAGGGGAGACCCAGTACTTC
CDR3: CASSLLAGGETQYF

size: NA
V: TRBV28
D: TRBD2
J: TRBJ2-5
DNA: TGTGCCAGCAGTTACCTAGCGGGAGCGCCGGTTGAGACCCAGTACTTC
CDR3: CASSYLAGAPVETQYF

size: NA
V: TRBV5-1
D: TRBD2
J: TRBJ2-5
DNA: TGTGCCAGCAGCTTGTTAGGGACTAGACAAGAGACCCAGTACTTC
CDR3: CASSLLGTRQETQYF

size: NA
V: TRBV2
D: NA
J: TRBJ2-7
DNA: TGTGCCAGCAGACGGACTGCGTGGGAGCAGTACTTC
CDR3: CASRRTAWEQYF

size: NA
V: TRBV20-1
D: TRBD2
J: TRBJ2-7
DNA: TGCAGTGCTAGTGGTGGCCGGAGCGGGAGTTACGAGCAGTACTTC
CDR3: CSASGGRSGSYEQYF

size: NA
V: TRBV27
D: NA
J: TRBJ2-5
DNA: TGTGCCAGCAGCTACTTGGGCAACAAGGCCCAGTACTTC
CDR3: CASSYLGNKAQYF

size: few
V: TRBV5-1
D: NA
J: TRBJ2-7
DNA: TGTGCCAGCAGCCCTGCGGAGTCCTACGAGCAGTACTTC
CDR3: CASSPAESYEQYF

size: NA
V: TRBV4-2
D: NA
J: TRBJ2-7
DNA: TGTGCCAGCAGCCCCCCAGGTCTTGAAGAGCAGTACTTC
CDR3: CASSPPGLEEQYF

size: NA
V: TRBV27
D: NA
J: TRBJ2-2
DNA: TGTGCCAGCAGTTTTCCCGCAGGGTTGAGCACCGGGGAGCTGTTTTTT
CDR3: CASSFPAGLSTGELFF

size: NA
V: TRBV7-3
D: TRBD1
J: TRBJ2-5
DNA: TGTGCCAGCAGCTGGGGGACAGGGGGCGCGGGTGAGACCCAGTACTTC
CDR3: CASSWGTGGAGETQYF

size: NA
V: TRBV10-3
D: TRBD2
J: TRBJ2-7
DNA: TGTGCCATCAGGAATTCCGGGACTAGCGGATTCTCCTACGAGCAGTACTTC
CDR3: CAIRNSGTSGFSYEQYF

size: NA
V: TRBV9
D: TRBD1
J: TRBJ1-1
DNA: TGTGCCAGCAGCGCGACAGGGGGGTCTTACACTGAAGCTTTCTTT
CDR3: CASSATGGSYTEAFF

size: NA
V: TRBV14
D: TRBD2
J: TRBJ2-1
DNA: TGTGCCAGCAGCCAAGTGGCTTCGGGAGGGGCCGAGCAGTTCTTC
CDR3: CASSQVASGGAEQFF

size: few
V: TRBV18
D: NA
J: TRBJ2-3
DNA: TGTGCCAGCTCCCCAGAAGGCCGGGCGCAGTATTTT
CDR3: CASSPEGRAQYF